Following are 20 T cell receptor beta chains from one sample sequenced in a study of blood T cell repertoires in COVID-19. Here immunoSEQ multiplex PCR was the method, and the copy in TCRdb shows in-frame clones only, minus some. The sample holds around 170,000 clones, 88% seen once. The sample taken for sequencing was PBMCs or T cells enriched from blood (not recorded which). These receptors were taken from a woman younger than 35 who had recovered from COVID-19.

This clone was seen more than once but under ten times. The chain employs TRBV10-3 and TRBJ1-5; possible D gene TRBD1, 6 bases. V lost 8 bases and J 0 bases, leaving 11 bases between the germline ends. The germline V gene has CDR1 ENHRY and CDR2 SYGVKD. The CDR3 has 14 amino acids. This chain's CDR3 is CAIGQGPSNQPQHF. The CDR3 coding sequence is TGTGCCATCGGCCAGGGGCCTAGCAATCAGCCCCAGCATTTT.

J is TRBJ2-7 and V is TRBV19; 8 positions agree with TRBD2. The germline CDR1 and CDR2 sequences are LNHDA and SQIVND (reference sequence). The CDR3 is made up of 14 amino acids. The ends lost 5 bases at V and 6 bases at J; junction bases unmatched: 9. The CDR3 DNA is TGTGCCAGTAGTGTCGGACTAGCTGGGAGCGAGCAGTACTTC. This translates into CASSVGLAGSEQYF.

The gene calls are TRBV28 and TRBJ1-5, with 9 bases lining up with TRBD1. In germline, CDR1 is MDHEN, CDR2 SYDVKM. The CDR3 contains 17 residues. V shed 2 bases and J 4 bases; nucleotides not matched to a gene: 9. CDR3 region: CASSLLGTGLGNQPQHF. The DNA for the CDR3 is TGTGCCAGCAGTTTACTAGGGACAGGGCTAGGGAATCAGCCCCAGCATTTT.

This chain joins TRBV4-1 and TRBJ2-1; D possibly corresponds to TRBD2 (6 bases). The CDR3 has 16 amino acids. The germline V gene encodes CDR1 MGHRA and CDR2 YSYEKL. V was pared by 4 bases and J by 2 bases, with 15 bases between. The CDR3 here is CASSPRSGDTYNEQFF. The CDR3 DNA is TGCGCCAGCAGCCCCCGCTCGGGGGATACCTACAATGAGCAGTTCTTC.

The V and J genes are TRBV18 and TRBJ2-5, with D possibly matching TRBD1 (6 bases). The CDR3 totals 19 residues. Trimming took 3 bases from V and 0 from J, leaving 23 bases between them. CDR1 and CDR2 from the germline V gene are KGHSH and LQKENI. The CDR3 loop reads CASSPLLSLRTDHQETQYF. DNA for the CDR3: TGTGCCAGCTCACCGCTTCTTTCCTTACGGACAGACCACCAAGAGACCCAGTACTTC. The full variable domain, completed using reference TRBV18 and TRBJ2-5, is NAGVMQNPRHLVRRRGQEARLRCSPMKGHSHVYWYRQLPEEGLKFMVYLQKENIIDESGMPKERFSAEFPKEGPSILRIQQVVRGDSAAYFCASSPLLSLRTDHQETQYFGPGTRLLVL.

V and J are TRBV5-3 and TRBJ1-2; tentatively, D is TRBD1 (6 bases). TRBV5-3 carries the ORF label, with uncertain function. There are 15 residues in the CDR3. V lost 1 base, J lost 5 bases, and 15 bases lay in between. The DNA for the CDR3 is TGTGCCAGAAGCTTGCGTGGGGGCCCGGAGTATGGCTACACCTTC. Translating it yields CARSLRGGPEYGYTF.

The chain employs TRBV2 and TRBJ2-2; 7 nucleotides match TRBD1. The CDR3 has 14 residues. Losses at the gene ends were 6 bases for V and 5 bases for J; bases not matched to a gene: 6. Germline CDR1 and CDR2: SNHLY and FYNNEI. The CDR3 DNA is TGTGCCAGCAGAGTTGACAGGGCAACCGGGGAGCTGTTTTTT. Its protein product is CASRVDRATGELFF.

CDR3 nucleotide sequence: TGTGCCACAAGAGGAACACTGAACACCGGGGAGCTGTTTTTT. It codes for CATRGTLNTGELFF. The V and J genes are TRBV2 and TRBJ2-2; no clear D. Looked up from germline, CDR1 is SNHLY and CDR2 is FYNNEI. Trimming took off 10 bases at V and 1 base at J, with 13 bases between the two ends. This CDR3 has 14 residues.

This sequence joins TRBV25-1 and TRBJ2-7; 8 nucleotides agree with TRBD1. This CDR3 spans 15 amino acids. The germline V gene has CDR1 MGHDK and CDR2 SYGVNS. Unmatched junction bases numbered 9, after V lost 5 bases and J lost 3 bases. The CDR3 sequence is CASSINRGSGYEQYF. The CDR3 bases are TGTGCCAGCAGTATAAACAGGGGGTCGGGCTACGAGCAGTACTTC.

V gene TRBV5-6 combines with J gene TRBJ2-7; possible D gene TRBD1, 6 bases. The V end lost 1 base, the J end lost 3 bases, and 8 bases lay between the germline ends. CDR1 and CDR2 from the germline V gene are SGHDT and YYEEEE. The CDR3 covers 13 residues. The chain's CDR3 is CASSLSGVYEQYF. CDR3 DNA: TGTGCCAGCAGCTTGTCAGGGGTCTACGAGCAGTACTTC. Using reference TRBV5-6 and TRBJ2-7 for the parts outside the CDR3, the full variable domain is DAGVTQSPTHLIKTRGQQVTLRCSPKSGHDTVSWYQQALGQGPQFIFQYYEEEERQRGNFPDRFSGHQFPNYSSELNVNALLLGDSALYLCASSLSGVYEQYFGPGTRLTVT.

This rearrangement joins TRBV29-1 to TRBJ1-2, with D possibly being TRBD1 (6 bases). CDR1 is SQVTM and CDR2 is ANQGSEA in the germline V gene. Trimming left V 7 bases short and J 7 bases short, with 19 bases between. This CDR3 spans 13 amino acids. For the CDR3, the DNA is TGCAGCGGGGAAACGACAGGAGGAGGTGGCTACACCTTC. Translated, it gives CSGETTGGGGYTF.

The chain carries TRBV10-1 and TRBJ2-1; TRBD2 is a possible D gene (6 bases). This CDR3 region has 17 residues. CDR1 and CDR2 from the germline V gene are WNHNN and SYGVQD (reference sequence). V shed 2 bases and J shed 2 bases, with 16 bases lying between them. This chain's CDR3 is CASSEPRGTPTYNEQFF. CDR3 DNA sequence: TGCGCCAGCAGTGAGCCCCGGGGGACCCCGACCTACAATGAGCAGTTCTTC.

The J gene is TRBJ1-1, the V gene TRBV5-6, with 8 nucleotides matching TRBD1. Germline trimming cut 4 bases from V and 4 bases from J; bases unmatched to any gene: 12. Germline V lookup: CDR1 SGHDT, CDR2 YYEEEE. The CDR3 length is 16 residues. The CDR3 nucleotides are TGTGCCAGCAGCCACCCCCAGGACAGGGCGGGCACTGAAGCTTTCTTT. Translating gives CASSHPQDRAGTEAFF.

This chain links TRBV30 with TRBJ1-5; D perhaps matches TRBD1 (6 bases). CDR1 and CDR2 from the germline V gene are GTSNPN and SVGIG (reference sequence). The CDR3 is 14 residues long. V lost 0 bases and J lost 4, with 10 bases in between. CDR3 region: CAWSVWTENQPQHF. CDR3 DNA sequence: TGTGCCTGGAGTGTATGGACAGAAAATCAGCCCCAGCATTTT.

The J gene is TRBJ2-2, the V gene TRBV19, with a tentative D call TRBD1 (5 bases). V was shortened by 7 bases and J by 6 bases, with 15 bases between the two germline ends. Germline V gene sequence: CDR1 LNHDA, CDR2 SQIVND (reference sequence). The length of the CDR3 is 14 residues. CDR3 amino acids: CASKNQGSAGELFF. The CDR3 DNA sequence: TGTGCCAGTAAAAATCAGGGTAGTGCCGGGGAGCTGTTTTTT.

The genes are TRBV11-2 and TRBJ1-1; perhaps TRBD1 as D (5 bases). Germline V gene data show CDR1 as SGHAT and CDR2 as FQNNGV. CDR3 size: 16 residues. The germline V and J ends were trimmed by 1 base and 3 bases, with 15 bases remaining between them. CDR3 in DNA: TGTGCCAGCAGCTTAGTCTGGGGCAGGGAGGACACTGAAGCTTTCTTT. It yields the protein CASSLVWGREDTEAFF.

The rearrangement links TRBV6-2 or TRBV6-3 to TRBJ1-4, with D tentatively TRBD1 (5 bases). This CDR3 is 15 amino acids long. Between the trimmed V and J ends, which lost 5 bases and 8 bases, there was a span of 18 bases. From germline, CDR1 is MNHEY and CDR2 SVGEGT. CDR3 amino acids: CASSGQGKRREKLFF. The CDR3 DNA reads as TGTGCCAGCAGTGGCCAGGGCAAACGCCGGGAAAAACTGTTTTTT.

The chain is built from TRBV4-1 and TRBJ1-2; no clear D gene. With 0 bases removed from V and 0 bases from J, the gap between germline ends came to 8 bases. This CDR3 region has 15 residues. The germline V gene has CDR1 MGHRA and CDR2 YSYEKL. CDR3: CASSQEEGSNYGYTF. The DNA of the CDR3 is TGCGCCAGCAGCCAAGAGGAGGGATCTAACTATGGCTACACCTTC.

The V call is TRBV5-8, the J call TRBJ1-1; D might be TRBD1 (5 bases). The CDR3 spans 15 residues. Per germline, CDR1 SGHTS and CDR2 YDEGEE. Trimming shortened V by 3 bases and J by 8 bases, and 20 bases separated the two germline ends. CDR3 in DNA: TGTGCCAGCAGCTCCCACGCGGGGCTCATTCTGGAAGCTTTCTTT. Protein sequence: CASSSHAGLILEAFF.

This clone was seen just once. This rearrangement joins TRBV2 to TRBJ2-5, with 8 nucleotides matching TRBD1. CDR3 size: 15 residues. Germline V gene data show CDR1 as SNHLY and CDR2 as FYNNEI. V was clipped by 6 bases and J by 9 bases; unmatched bases: 15. CDR3 amino acids: CASSVGQGSLLSQYF. CDR3 nucleotides: TGTGCCAGCAGCGTTGGACAGGGCAGTCTTTTATCCCAGTACTTC.